This entry lists 20 T cell receptor beta chains sequenced from one sample in a study of T cells in Graves' hyperthyroidism and ophthalmopathy. The investigators amplified TCR beta CDR3 regions from RNA transcripts. When the TCR CDR3 underwent first-round RT-PCR, the HTBI primer set was used. TCRdb itself ran the multiplex PCR reads through MiXCR, one entry per CDR3 protein. The sample lists 250,000 or so distinct CDR3 sequences; roughly 15% were seen once. Sequenced material: blood. The receptor source for this set is a woman in her thirties or forties with Graves' hyperthyroidism that later progressed to Graves' ophthalmopathy.

This sequence joins TRBV20-1 and TRBJ1-1; D possibly corresponds to TRBD1 (6 bases). This CDR3 spans 14 amino acids. The V end lost 1 base, the J end lost 8 bases, and 17 bases lay between the germline ends. Germline CDR1 DFQATT, CDR2 SNEGSKA (reference sequence). The CDR3: CSARGSLPGEEAFF. The CDR3 nucleotides read TGCAGTGCTAGAGGCTCTCTGCCAGGGGAGGAAGCTTTCTTT.

The chain uses TRBV27 and TRBJ2-1; tentative D call: TRBD1 (6 bases). Germline lookup yields CDR1 MNHEY and CDR2 SMNVEV (reference sequence). V lost 4 bases, J lost 2 bases, and 9 bases lay in between. CDR3 length equals 14 residues. The CDR3 DNA reads TGTGCCAGCAGTTGGCAGGGGCCCTACAATGAGCAGTTCTTC. This sequence encodes CASSWQGPYNEQFF.

This clonotype was seen ten or more times. V usage is TRBV30 and J usage is TRBJ1-1; TRBD1 is a possible D gene (5 bases). With 0 bases removed from V and 1 base from J, the gap between germline ends came to 12 bases. Germline CDR1 and CDR2: GTSNPN and SVGIG (reference sequence). The CDR3 extends over 15 amino acids. The CDR3 DNA is TGTGCCTGGAGTGTAGGGCAGGGCCAGAACACTGAAGCTTTCTTT. It codes for CAWSVGQGQNTEAFF. The full variable domain, its missing parts supplied by reference TRBV30 and TRBJ1-1, is SQTIHQWPATLVQPVGSPLSLECTVEGTSNPNLYWYRQAAGRGLQLLFYSVGIGQISSEVPQNLSASRPQDRQFILSSKKLLLSDSGFYLCAWSVGQGQNTEAFFGQGTRLTVV.

This clonotype was seen at least ten times. The rearrangement links TRBV27 to TRBJ2-7, with D unresolved. The CDR3 is made up of 15 amino acids. CDR1 and CDR2 (germline): MNHEY, SMNVEV (reference sequence). V was shortened by 5 bases and J by 1 base, with 15 bases between the two germline ends. CDR3 region: CASSAAEAGSYEQYF. Written as DNA, the CDR3 is TGTGCCAGCAGTGCCGCCGAAGCAGGATCCTACGAGCAGTACTTC.

The DNA of the CDR3 is TGTGCCAGCAGCTACACTAGCGGGGGATTTTACGAGCAGTACTTC. Its translation: CASSYTSGGFYEQYF. This chain joins TRBV11-1 and TRBJ2-7, with TRBD2 matching 11 bases. CDR1 is SGHAT and CDR2 is FQDESV in the germline V gene (reference sequence). The length of the CDR3 is 15 residues. V shed 4 bases, J shed 4 bases, and the junction held 6 bases outside the gene matches.

This clonotype was seen a handful of times. V gene TRBV18 combines with J gene TRBJ2-7; the match to TRBD2 covers 8 bases. The germline CDR1 and CDR2 sequences are KGHSH and LQKENI. The CDR3 extends over 16 amino acids. V shed 3 bases, J shed 0 bases, and the junction held 7 bases outside the gene matches. The CDR3 nucleotides read TGTGCCAGCTCACCTCGGGAGGGAGAAGTCTCCTACGAGCAGTACTTC. Its protein product is CASSPREGEVSYEQYF.

A few counts support this clonotype. The chain carries TRBV20-1 and TRBJ1-3; possible D gene TRBD1, 6 bases. The V end lost 0 bases, the J end lost 5 bases, and 11 bases lay between the germline ends. The CDR3 extends over 14 amino acids. From germline, CDR1 is DFQATT and CDR2 SNEGSKA (reference sequence). For the CDR3, the DNA is TGCAGTGCTAGAGAGGGGACATCAAGAAACACCATATATTTT. The encoded protein is CSAREGTSRNTIYF.

The chain carries TRBV12-3 or TRBV12-4 and TRBJ2-1; tentatively, D is TRBD2 (5 bases). The CDR3 contains 11 residues. V was cut by 6 bases and J by 13 bases, with 13 bases left in between. The CDR3 region is CASSVLAPQFF. In DNA, the CDR3 is TGTGCCAGCAGCGTCCTAGCTCCCCAGTTCTTC.

V and J are TRBV5-1 and TRBJ2-2; 8 bases align to TRBD2. CDR3 length: 15 amino acids. Germline V CDR1 and CDR2: SGHRS, YFSETQ. V was clipped by 2 bases and J by 6 bases; unmatched bases: 6. The CDR3 nucleotides read TGCGCCAGCAGCTTCACTAGCGGATCAGCCGGGGAGCTGTTTTTT. It yields the protein CASSFTSGSAGELFF.

The chain links TRBV20-1 to TRBJ1-1; unclear D gene. V was shortened by 6 bases and J by 9 bases, with 17 bases between the two germline ends. CDR1 DFQATT and CDR2 SNEGSKA come from the germline V gene (reference sequence). The CDR3 is 12 amino acids. CDR3 nucleotide sequence: TGCAGTGCCCCACTTCGGACTGTACAAGCTTTCTTT. It encodes CSAPLRTVQAFF.

This clonotype was seen many times. The chain recombines TRBV20-1 with TRBJ2-1; D call uncertain. V was trimmed by 6 bases and J by 4 bases, leaving 7 bases between them. Germline V gene data show CDR1 as DFQATT and CDR2 as SNEGSKA (reference sequence). The CDR3 is 11 amino acids. The CDR3 sequence is CSALKYNEQFF. The CDR3 nucleotides read TGCAGTGCCCTAAAATACAATGAGCAGTTCTTC.

This clonotype appeared a few times. The gene calls are TRBV4-1 and TRBJ2-2; D not resolved. Trimming cost V 5 bases and J 0 bases, with 4 bases left between them. Looked up from germline, CDR1 is MGHRA and CDR2 is YSYEKL. The CDR3 covers 13 residues. Here the CDR3 reads CASSNSNTGELFF. DNA for the CDR3: TGCGCCAGCAGCAACTCGAACACCGGGGAGCTGTTTTTT.

This clonotype was picked up many times. The chain uses TRBV2 and TRBJ2-7; D is undetermined. This CDR3 region has 13 residues. V was pared by 5 bases and J by 3 bases, with 11 bases between. Germline CDR1 and CDR2: SNHLY and FYNNEI. The CDR3 bases are TGTGCCAGCAGTACCGACACCTACTACGAGCAGTACTTC. Translating it yields CASSTDTYYEQYF.

This clonotype appeared a few times. The rearrangement links TRBV30 to TRBJ2-5; 10 bases match TRBD2. The germline V gene has CDR1 GTSNPN and CDR2 SVGIG (reference sequence). CDR3 size: 16 residues. The V segment lost 2 bases and the J segment 5 bases; nucleotides outside the gene matches: 11. The CDR3 sequence is CAWSRKRASGSETQYF. CDR3 bases: TGTGCCTGGAGTAGGAAGAGGGCTAGCGGGAGTGAGACCCAGTACTTC.

The chain employs TRBV3-1 and TRBJ2-7; TRBD1 might be the D (5 bases). The germline CDR1 and CDR2 sequences are LGHDT and YNNKEL (reference sequence). Trimming cost V 4 bases and J 4 bases, with 14 bases left between them. This CDR3 spans 14 amino acids. Here the CDR3 reads CASSPRQSIYEQYF. The CDR3 nucleotides are TGTGCCAGCAGCCCCAGACAGTCTATTTACGAGCAGTACTTC.

Ten or more counts support this clonotype. A read error may account for a junction end that differs from germline. This CDR3 reads CASNQLHSERREGNEQFF. CDR3 bases: TGTGCCAGCAACCAACTCCATTCCGAGAGACGGGAGGGCAATGAGCAGTTCTTC. The V and J genes are TRBV3-1 and TRBJ2-1, with 8 bases fitting TRBD2. The CDR3 covers 18 residues. The germline V gene encodes CDR1 LGHDT and CDR2 YNNKEL (reference sequence).

This clonotype was seen at least ten times. The genes are TRBV15 and TRBJ2-5; TRBD1 is a possible D gene (6 bases). The CDR3 sequence is 13 residues long. V was clipped by 5 bases and J by 4 bases, with 11 bases between them. CDR1 LNHNV and CDR2 YYDKDF come from the germline V gene (reference sequence). The DNA of the CDR3 is TGTGCCACCAGCGTACGACAGGCAGAGACCCAGTACTTC. Protein sequence: CATSVRQAETQYF.

The sample holds a few counts of this clonotype. The genes are TRBV13 and TRBJ1-5, with TRBD1 as a possible D gene (5 bases). The CDR3 contains 15 residues. The V end lost 0 bases, the J end lost 0 bases, and 6 bases lay between the germline ends. Germline CDR1 PRHDT, CDR2 FYEKMQ (reference sequence). The CDR3 region is CASSLGGDSNQPQHF. In DNA, the CDR3 is TGTGCCAGCAGCTTAGGGGGGGATAGCAATCAGCCCCAGCATTTT.

In this sample, this clonotype turned up many times. This chain connects TRBV12-3 or TRBV12-4 to TRBJ2-7, with 10 positions matching TRBD1. V was pared by 3 bases and J by 0 bases, with 2 bases of the junction left unmatched. This CDR3 region has 15 residues. The CDR3 bases are TGTGCCAGCAGTTTTGGGACAGGGGCCTCCTACGAGCAGTACTTC. Its protein is CASSFGTGASYEQYF.

Ten or more counts support this clonotype. This chain uses TRBV28 with TRBJ2-4; possible D gene TRBD1, 5 bases. CDR1 and CDR2 (germline): MDHEN, SYDVKM. The CDR3 loop spans 13 amino acids. V was pared by 6 bases and J by 9 bases, with 15 bases between. The CDR3 region is CASRDTSGIIQYF. In DNA, the CDR3 is TGTGCCAGCAGGGATACGTCAGGGATCATTCAGTACTTC.